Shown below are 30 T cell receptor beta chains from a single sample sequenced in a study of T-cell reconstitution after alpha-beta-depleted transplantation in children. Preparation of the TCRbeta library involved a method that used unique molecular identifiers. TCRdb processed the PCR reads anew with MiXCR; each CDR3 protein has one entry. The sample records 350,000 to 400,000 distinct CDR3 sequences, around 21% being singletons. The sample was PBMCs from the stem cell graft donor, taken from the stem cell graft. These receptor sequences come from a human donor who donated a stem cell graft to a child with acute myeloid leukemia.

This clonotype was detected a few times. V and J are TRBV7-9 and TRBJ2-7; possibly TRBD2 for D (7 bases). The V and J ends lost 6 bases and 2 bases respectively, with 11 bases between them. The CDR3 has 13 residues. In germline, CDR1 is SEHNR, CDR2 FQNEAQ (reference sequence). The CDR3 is CASSLRGPYEQYF. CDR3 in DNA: TGTGCCAGCAGTTTGCGGGGGCCCTACGAGCAGTACTTC.

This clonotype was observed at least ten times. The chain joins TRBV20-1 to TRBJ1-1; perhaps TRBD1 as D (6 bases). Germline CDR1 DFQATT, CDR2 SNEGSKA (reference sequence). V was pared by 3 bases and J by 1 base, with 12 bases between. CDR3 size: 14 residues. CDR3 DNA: TGCAGTGCTAGGAGCAACAGGGCGAACACTGAAGCTTTCTTT. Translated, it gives CSARSNRANTEAFF.

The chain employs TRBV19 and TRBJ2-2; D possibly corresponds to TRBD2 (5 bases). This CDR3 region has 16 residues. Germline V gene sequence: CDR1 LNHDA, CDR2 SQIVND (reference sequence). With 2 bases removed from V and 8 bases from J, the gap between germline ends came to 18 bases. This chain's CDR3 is CASSITPILGSGELFF. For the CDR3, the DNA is TGTGCCAGTAGTATAACCCCGATACTAGGGTCGGGGGAGCTGTTTTTT.

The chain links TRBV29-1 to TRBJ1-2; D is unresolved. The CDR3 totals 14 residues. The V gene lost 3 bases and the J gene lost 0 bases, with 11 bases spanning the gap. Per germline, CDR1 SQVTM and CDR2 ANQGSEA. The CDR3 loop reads CSVDRLRTNYGYTF. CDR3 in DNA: TGCAGCGTTGATCGTCTCAGAACTAACTATGGCTACACCTTC.

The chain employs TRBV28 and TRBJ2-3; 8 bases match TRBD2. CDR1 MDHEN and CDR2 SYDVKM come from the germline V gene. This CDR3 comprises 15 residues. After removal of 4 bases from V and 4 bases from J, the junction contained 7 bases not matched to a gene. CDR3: CASSSQPGLADTQYF. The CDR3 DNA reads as TGTGCCAGCAGTTCCCAACCGGGACTAGCAGATACGCAGTATTTT.

The CDR3 loop reads CATSSPPRGSIYNEQFF. Written as DNA, the CDR3 is TGTGCCACCAGCTCTCCCCCGAGGGGAAGTATCTACAATGAGCAGTTCTTC. The rearrangement uses TRBV15 and TRBJ2-1, with D possibly called TRBD1 or TRBD2 (5 bases each). This CDR3 is built from 17 residues. In germline, CDR1 is LNHNV, CDR2 YYDKDF (reference sequence). The V end was cut by 5 bases, the J end by 3 bases, with 20 bases between.

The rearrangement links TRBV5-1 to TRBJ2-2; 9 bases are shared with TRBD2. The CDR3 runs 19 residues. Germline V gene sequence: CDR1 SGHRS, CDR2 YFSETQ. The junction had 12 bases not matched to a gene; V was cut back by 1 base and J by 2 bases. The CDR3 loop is CASSLRLPASGTNTGELFF. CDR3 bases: TGCGCCAGCAGCTTGCGTTTACCCGCTAGCGGGACAAACACCGGGGAGCTGTTTTTT.

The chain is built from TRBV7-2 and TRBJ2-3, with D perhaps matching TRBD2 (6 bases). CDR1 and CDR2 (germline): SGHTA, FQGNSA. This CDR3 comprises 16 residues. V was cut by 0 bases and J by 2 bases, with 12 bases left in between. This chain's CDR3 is CASSLAIGSTTDTQYF. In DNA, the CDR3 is TGTGCCAGCAGCTTAGCTATCGGGAGTACCACAGATACGCAGTATTTT.

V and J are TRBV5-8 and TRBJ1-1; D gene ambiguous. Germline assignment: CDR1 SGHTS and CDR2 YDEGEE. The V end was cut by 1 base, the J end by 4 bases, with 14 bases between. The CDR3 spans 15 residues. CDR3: CASSLKSWGFTEAFF. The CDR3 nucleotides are TGTGCCAGCAGCTTGAAATCCTGGGGATTCACTGAAGCTTTCTTT.

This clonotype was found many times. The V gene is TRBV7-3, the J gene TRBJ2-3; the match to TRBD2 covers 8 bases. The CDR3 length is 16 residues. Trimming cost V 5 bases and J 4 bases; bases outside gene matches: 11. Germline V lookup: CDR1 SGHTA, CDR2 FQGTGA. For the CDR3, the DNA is TGTGCCAGCAGCCTAGAGGGTAGCGGGATACCAGATACGCAGTATTTT. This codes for CASSLEGSGIPDTQYF.

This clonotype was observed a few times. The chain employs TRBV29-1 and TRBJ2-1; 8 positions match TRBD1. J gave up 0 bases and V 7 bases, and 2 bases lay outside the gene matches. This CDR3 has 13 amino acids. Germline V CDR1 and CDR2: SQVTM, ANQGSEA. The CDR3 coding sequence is TGCAGCGGCGACAGGGGCTCCTACAATGAGCAGTTCTTC. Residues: CSGDRGSYNEQFF.

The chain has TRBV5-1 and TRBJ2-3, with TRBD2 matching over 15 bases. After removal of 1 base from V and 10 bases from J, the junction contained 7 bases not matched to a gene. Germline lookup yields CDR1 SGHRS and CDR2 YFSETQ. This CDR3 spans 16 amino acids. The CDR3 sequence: CASSLQGLAGGPPQYF. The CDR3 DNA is TGCGCCAGCAGCTTGCAAGGACTAGCGGGAGGGCCTCCGCAGTATTTT.

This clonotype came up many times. The CDR3 bases are TGCAGTGCTAATCCGGAGAGCTCCTACAATGAGCAGTTCTTC. This translates into CSANPESSYNEQFF. The genes are TRBV20-1 and TRBJ2-1; no reliable D call. V gave up 4 bases and J gave up 0 bases, with 10 bases separating them. The germline CDR1 and CDR2 sequences are DFQATT and SNEGSKA (reference sequence). There are 14 residues in the CDR3.

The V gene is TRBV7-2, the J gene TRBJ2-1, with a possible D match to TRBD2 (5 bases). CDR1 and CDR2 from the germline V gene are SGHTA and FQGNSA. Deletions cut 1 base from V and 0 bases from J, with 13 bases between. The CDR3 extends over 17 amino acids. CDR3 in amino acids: CASSLVGLLSSYNEQFF. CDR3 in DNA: TGTGCCAGCAGCTTAGTTGGACTGCTGAGCTCCTACAATGAGCAGTTCTTC.

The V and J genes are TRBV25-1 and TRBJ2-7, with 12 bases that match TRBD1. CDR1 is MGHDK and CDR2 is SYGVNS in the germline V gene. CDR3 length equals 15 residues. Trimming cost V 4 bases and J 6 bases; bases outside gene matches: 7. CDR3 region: CASSGTGTGGIEQYF. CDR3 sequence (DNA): TGTGCCAGCAGTGGGACCGGGACAGGGGGCATCGAGCAGTACTTC.

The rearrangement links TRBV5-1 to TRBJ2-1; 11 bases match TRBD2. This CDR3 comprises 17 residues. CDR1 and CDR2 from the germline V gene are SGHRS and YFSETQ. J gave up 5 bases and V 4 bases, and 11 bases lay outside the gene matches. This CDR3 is CASSAETGTSGNNEQFF. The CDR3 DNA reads TGCGCCAGCAGCGCCGAAACCGGGACTAGCGGAAACAATGAGCAGTTCTTC. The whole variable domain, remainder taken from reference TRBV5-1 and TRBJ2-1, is KAGVTQTPRYLIKTRGQQVTLSCSPISGHRSVSWYQQTPGQGLQFLFEYFSETQRNKGNFPGRFSGRQFSNSRSEMNVSTLELGDSALYLCASSAETGTSGNNEQFFGPGTRLTVL.

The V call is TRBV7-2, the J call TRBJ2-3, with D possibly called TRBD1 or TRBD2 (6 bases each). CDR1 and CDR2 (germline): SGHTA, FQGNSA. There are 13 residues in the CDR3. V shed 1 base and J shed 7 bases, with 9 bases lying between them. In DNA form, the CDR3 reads TGTGCCAGCAGCTTAGGAGGGGGGTATACGCAGTATTTT. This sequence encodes CASSLGGGYTQYF.

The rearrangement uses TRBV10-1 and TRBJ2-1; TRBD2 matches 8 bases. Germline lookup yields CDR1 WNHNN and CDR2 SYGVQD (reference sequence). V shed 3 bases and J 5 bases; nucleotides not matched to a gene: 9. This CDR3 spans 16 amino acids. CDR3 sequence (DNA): TGCGCCAGCAGTGATGCCCCGGGACTAGAGCACAATGAGCAGTTCTTC. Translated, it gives CASSDAPGLEHNEQFF.

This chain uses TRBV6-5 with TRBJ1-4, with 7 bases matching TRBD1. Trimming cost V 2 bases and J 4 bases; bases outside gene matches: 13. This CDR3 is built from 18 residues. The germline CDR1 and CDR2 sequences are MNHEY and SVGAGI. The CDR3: CASSYQIRPGQHNEKLFF. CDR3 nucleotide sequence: TGTGCCAGCAGTTACCAGATCCGACCGGGACAGCATAATGAAAAACTGTTTTTT.

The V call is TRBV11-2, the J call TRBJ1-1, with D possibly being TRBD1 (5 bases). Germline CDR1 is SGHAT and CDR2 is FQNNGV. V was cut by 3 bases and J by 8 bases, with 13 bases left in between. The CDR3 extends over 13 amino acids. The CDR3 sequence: CASSLEEGLEAFF. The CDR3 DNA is TGTGCCAGCAGCTTGGAAGAGGGGCTCGAAGCTTTCTTT.

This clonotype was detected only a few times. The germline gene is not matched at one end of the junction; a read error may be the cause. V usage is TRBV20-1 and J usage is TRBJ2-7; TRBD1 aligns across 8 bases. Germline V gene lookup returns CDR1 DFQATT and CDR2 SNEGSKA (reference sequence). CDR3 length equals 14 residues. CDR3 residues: CSARDRGTFYEQYF. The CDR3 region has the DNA TGCAGTGCGAGAGACAGGGGCACTTTCTACGAGCAGTACTTC.

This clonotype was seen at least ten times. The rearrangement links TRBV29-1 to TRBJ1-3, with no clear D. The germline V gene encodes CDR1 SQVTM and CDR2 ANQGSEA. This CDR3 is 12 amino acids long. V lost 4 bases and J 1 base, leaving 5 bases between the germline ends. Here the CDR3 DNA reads TGCAGCGTTGGAGAGTCTGGAAACACCATATATTTT. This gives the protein CSVGESGNTIYF.

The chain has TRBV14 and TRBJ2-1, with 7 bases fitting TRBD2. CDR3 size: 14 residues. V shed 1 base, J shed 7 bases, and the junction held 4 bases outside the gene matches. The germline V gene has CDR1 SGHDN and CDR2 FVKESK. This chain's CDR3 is CASSQVAGVNEQFF. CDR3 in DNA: TGTGCCAGCAGCCAAGTTGCGGGAGTAAATGAGCAGTTCTTC.

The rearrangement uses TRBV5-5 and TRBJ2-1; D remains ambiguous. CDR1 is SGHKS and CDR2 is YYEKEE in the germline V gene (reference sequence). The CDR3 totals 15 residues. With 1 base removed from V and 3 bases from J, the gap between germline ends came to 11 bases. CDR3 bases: TGTGCCAGCAGCTTGCGGCACGATGGCTACAATGAGCAGTTCTTC. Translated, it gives CASSLRHDGYNEQFF.

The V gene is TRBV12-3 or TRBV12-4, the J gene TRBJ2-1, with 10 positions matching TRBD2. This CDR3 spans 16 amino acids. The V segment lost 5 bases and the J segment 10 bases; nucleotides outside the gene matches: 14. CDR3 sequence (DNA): TGTGCCAGCAGTCCCTTTTTGAGCGGGAGGGCCGACGAGCAGTTCTTC. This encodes CASSPFLSGRADEQFF.

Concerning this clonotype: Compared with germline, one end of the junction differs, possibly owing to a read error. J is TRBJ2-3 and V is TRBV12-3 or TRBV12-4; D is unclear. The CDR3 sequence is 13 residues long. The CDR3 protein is CASSPDPTNTQYF. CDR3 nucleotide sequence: TGTGCCAGCAGTCCCGATCCCACAAATACGCAGTATTTT.

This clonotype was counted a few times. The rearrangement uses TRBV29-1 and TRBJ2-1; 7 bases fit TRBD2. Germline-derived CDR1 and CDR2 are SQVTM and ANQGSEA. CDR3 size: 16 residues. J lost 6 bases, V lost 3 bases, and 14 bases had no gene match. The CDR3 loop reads CSVEISGRPFSNEQFF. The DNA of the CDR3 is TGCAGCGTTGAGATATCCGGGAGGCCCTTCTCCAATGAGCAGTTCTTC.

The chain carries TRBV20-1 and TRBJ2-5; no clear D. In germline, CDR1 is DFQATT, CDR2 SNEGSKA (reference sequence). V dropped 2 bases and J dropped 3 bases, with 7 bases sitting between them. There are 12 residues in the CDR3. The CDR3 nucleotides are TGCAGTGCTAGATATACTAAAGAGACCCAGTACTTC. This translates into CSARYTKETQYF.

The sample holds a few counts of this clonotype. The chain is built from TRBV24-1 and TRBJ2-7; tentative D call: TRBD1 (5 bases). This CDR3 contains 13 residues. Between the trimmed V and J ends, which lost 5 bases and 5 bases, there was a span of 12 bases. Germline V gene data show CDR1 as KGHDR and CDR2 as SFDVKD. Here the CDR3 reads CATSGRVSDEQYF. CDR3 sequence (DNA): TGTGCCACCAGTGGCAGGGTTTCCGACGAGCAGTACTTC.

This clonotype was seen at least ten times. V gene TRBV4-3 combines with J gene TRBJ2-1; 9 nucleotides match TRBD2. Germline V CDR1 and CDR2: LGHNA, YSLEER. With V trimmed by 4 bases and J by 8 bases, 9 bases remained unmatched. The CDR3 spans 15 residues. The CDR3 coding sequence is TGCGCCAGCAGCCCGGGGGCTAGCGGGACCCATGAGCAGTTCTTC. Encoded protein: CASSPGASGTHEQFF.